The 18 T cell receptor beta chains presented below share a single source sample, sequenced in a study of blood T cell repertoires in COVID-19. Data came from immunoSEQ multiplex PCR; TCRdb stores just in-frame clones and leaves some out. The sample lists around 190,000 clones; about nine tenths were seen once. Specimen: peripheral blood. The receptor set was obtained from a man younger than 30 with active or convalescent COVID-19.

This chain links TRBV12-3 or TRBV12-4 with TRBJ1-5; tentatively, D is TRBD1 (6 bases). There are 13 residues in the CDR3. V dropped 3 bases and J dropped 5 bases, with 8 bases sitting between them. This CDR3 reads CASSLTGDQPQHF. The CDR3 DNA reads TGTGCCAGCAGTTTGACAGGTGATCAGCCCCAGCATTTT.

Comment on this clone: One junction end disagrees with the germline gene, perhaps due to a read error. This chain links TRBV7-8 with TRBJ2-3; D remains ambiguous. The CDR3 is 14 amino acids. Germline-derived CDR1 and CDR2 are SGHVS and FQNEAQ. The CDR3 here is CASTLEVVGDTQYF. The CDR3 DNA follows: TGTGCCAGCACCTTAGAAGTAGTTGGAGATACGCAGTATTTT.

The V gene is TRBV28, the J gene TRBJ2-1; 10 nucleotides align to TRBD2. The CDR3 spans 12 residues. Germline assignment: CDR1 MDHEN and CDR2 SYDVKM. The V gene end was trimmed by 8 bases and the J gene end by 9 bases; junction bases not matched to a gene: 4. In DNA form, the CDR3 reads TGTGCCAGCGCTAGCGGGAGATTTGAGCAGTTCTTC. It encodes CASASGRFEQFF.

The chain is built from TRBV5-4 and TRBJ2-5; TRBD2 matches at 9 bases. The V gene end was trimmed by 5 bases and the J gene end by 1 base; junction bases not matched to a gene: 6. The CDR3 covers 15 residues. CDR1 is SGHNT and CDR2 is YYREEE in the germline V gene (reference sequence). CDR3: CASRPSSGAQETQYF. The CDR3, as DNA: TGTGCCAGCAGACCATCTAGCGGGGCCCAAGAGACCCAGTACTTC.

This sequence joins TRBV11-2 and TRBJ2-5; tentative D call: TRBD2 (5 bases). Trimming cost V 1 base and J 1 base, with 10 bases left between them. The germline CDR1 and CDR2 sequences are SGHAT and FQNNGV. CDR3 length: 15 amino acids. CDR3 region: CASSLGSGSQETQYF. The CDR3 nucleotides are TGTGCCAGCAGCTTAGGCAGCGGCTCCCAAGAGACCCAGTACTTC.

The V call is TRBV5-1, the J call TRBJ2-7; TRBD1 matches at 8 bases. V gave up 0 bases and J gave up 2 bases; unmatched junction bases: 4. The CDR3 has 15 amino acids. The germline CDR1 and CDR2 sequences are SGHRS and YFSETQ. The CDR3: CASSLGQGMTYEQYF. CDR3 bases: TGCGCCAGCAGCTTGGGACAGGGGATGACCTACGAGCAGTACTTC.

This chain uses TRBV27 with TRBJ1-4; D is unclear. Germline CDR1 is MNHEY and CDR2 is SMNVEV (reference sequence). There are 14 residues in the CDR3. The V end lost 3 bases, the J end lost 4 bases, and 9 bases lay between the germline ends. CDR3 sequence: CASSFWAGNEKLFF. The CDR3 nucleotides are TGTGCCAGCAGTTTTTGGGCTGGTAATGAAAAACTGTTTTTT.

The V gene is TRBV5-4, the J gene TRBJ1-1, with D maybe TRBD1 (5 bases). Trimming cost V 7 bases and J 4 bases, with 17 bases left between them. This CDR3 is 14 amino acids long. The germline gives CDR1 SGHNT, CDR2 YYREEE (reference sequence). CDR3 amino acids: CASAGRGAGTEAFF. The CDR3 region has the DNA TGTGCCAGCGCGGGGCGGGGCGCGGGCACTGAAGCTTTCTTT.

The chain joins TRBV18 to TRBJ2-6; 12 bases fit TRBD1. Germline V gene sequence: CDR1 KGHSH, CDR2 LQKENI. Germline trimming cut 5 bases from V and 0 bases from J; bases unmatched to any gene: 8. The CDR3 runs to 19 residues. CDR3 bases: TGTGCCAGCTCATCATCCGGGACAGGGGGCCTCTCTGGGGCCAACGTCCTGACTTTC. Its translation is CASSSSGTGGLSGANVLTF.

With respect to this clone: This may be a read error, as it is one base from a much larger clone. The gene calls are TRBV5-6 and TRBJ1-2; the D gene is possibly TRBD1 (6 bases). The CDR3 loop spans 14 amino acids. Germline CDR1 SGHDT, CDR2 YYEEEE. The CDR3 reads CANSSLRGMDGYTF. In DNA form, the CDR3 reads TGTGCCAACAGCTCACTCAGGGGTATGGATGGCTACACCTTC.

The gene calls are TRBV29-1 and TRBJ2-3; D gene ambiguous. Germline-derived CDR1 and CDR2 are SQVTM and ANQGSEA. The CDR3 covers 10 residues. Trimming stripped 4 bases from V and 6 bases from J, with 5 bases between. Written as DNA, the CDR3 is TGCAGCGTTGCCCGGGATACGCAGTATTTT. This encodes CSVARDTQYF.

Turning to this clone: The identical CDR3 is also encoded by other nucleotide sequences in the sample. CDR3 protein: CASSLGGQGVYGYTF. CDR3 DNA sequence: TGTGCCAGCAGCTTAGGAGGACAGGGGGTCTATGGCTACACCTTC. The chain is built from TRBV7-2 and TRBJ1-2; 10 bases are a match to TRBD1. The V gene end was trimmed by 1 base and the J gene end by 4 bases; junction bases not matched to a gene: 3. CDR1 and CDR2 (germline): SGHTA, FQGNSA. This CDR3 is built from 15 residues.

This clone was observed a handful of times. The chain joins TRBV6-1 to TRBJ1-6; no clear D gene. The CDR3 has 13 amino acids. CDR1 and CDR2 from the germline V gene are MNHNS and SASEGT. The ends were cut back, 3 bases at V and 7 bases at J, with 7 bases in the middle. The CDR3 DNA follows: TGTGCCAGCAGTGATATGAGGAATTCACCCCTCCACTTT. Protein sequence: CASSDMRNSPLHF.

The chain links TRBV6-5 to TRBJ2-3; 11 positions agree with TRBD1. Germline V gene data show CDR1 as MNHEY and CDR2 as SVGAGI. There are 15 residues in the CDR3. V lost 9 bases, J lost 2 bases, and 7 bases stayed unmatched. The CDR3 is CASSMDRGPTDTQYF. DNA for the CDR3: TGTGCCAGTTCAATGGACAGGGGGCCCACAGATACGCAGTATTTT.

This clone was observed a few times. The rearrangement uses TRBV7-9 and TRBJ1-2; no firm D call. V was clipped by 6 bases and J by 6 bases, with 11 bases between them. CDR3 size: 12 residues. The germline CDR1 and CDR2 sequences are SEHNR and FQNEAQ (reference sequence). The CDR3 DNA follows: TGTGCCAGCAGTTTACATGGAGATGGCTACACCTTC. This codes for CASSLHGDGYTF.

V usage is TRBV6-7 and J usage is TRBJ2-7; D is perhaps TRBD1 (6 bases). TRBV6-7 is an ORF; its function is uncertain. Trimming took 8 bases from V and 0 from J, leaving 11 bases between them. CDR3 length equals 13 residues. The DNA for the CDR3 is TGTGCCAGCCGACGGACAGCCTCCTACGAGCAGTACTTC. The encoded protein is CASRRTASYEQYF.

In this sample, this clone turned up once. V gene TRBV27 combines with J gene TRBJ1-1, with D possibly matching TRBD1 (6 bases). CDR3 length: 14 residues. Germline V gene sequence: CDR1 MNHEY, CDR2 SMNVEV (reference sequence). The ends were cut back, 5 bases at V and 6 bases at J, with 16 bases in the middle. The CDR3 DNA follows: TGTGCCAGCAGTCTAAACAGGGATAGGTCTGAAGCTTTCTTT. This translates into CASSLNRDRSEAFF.

This clone appeared a single time. The chain uses TRBV11-2 and TRBJ1-1; maybe TRBD1 (5 bases). V was clipped by 2 bases and J by 4 bases, with 14 bases between them. CDR3 length equals 15 residues. CDR1 and CDR2 from the germline V gene are SGHAT and FQNNGV. CDR3 protein: CASSLSATGTTEAFF. DNA of the CDR3: TGTGCCAGCAGCTTATCTGCAACAGGCACCACTGAAGCTTTCTTT. The full variable domain, in which reference TRBV11-2 and TRBJ1-1 provide the parts outside the CDR3, is EAGVAQSPRYKIIEKRQSVAFWCNPISGHATLYWYQQILGQGPKLLIQFQNNGVVDDSQLPKDRFSAERLKGVDSTLKIQPAKLEDSAVYLCASSLSATGTTEAFFGQGTRLTVV.